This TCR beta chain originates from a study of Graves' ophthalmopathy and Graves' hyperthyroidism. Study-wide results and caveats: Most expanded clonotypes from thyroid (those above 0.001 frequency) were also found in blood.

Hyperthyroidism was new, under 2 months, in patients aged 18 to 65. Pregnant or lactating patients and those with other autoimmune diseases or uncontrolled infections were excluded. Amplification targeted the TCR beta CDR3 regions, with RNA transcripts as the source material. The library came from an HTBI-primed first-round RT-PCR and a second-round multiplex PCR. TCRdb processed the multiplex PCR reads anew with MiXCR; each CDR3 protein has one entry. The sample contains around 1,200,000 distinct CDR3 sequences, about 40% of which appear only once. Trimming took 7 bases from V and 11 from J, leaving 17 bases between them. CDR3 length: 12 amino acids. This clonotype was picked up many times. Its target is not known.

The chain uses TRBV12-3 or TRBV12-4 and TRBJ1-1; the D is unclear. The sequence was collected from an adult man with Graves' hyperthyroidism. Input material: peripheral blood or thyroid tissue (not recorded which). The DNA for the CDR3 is TGTGCCAGCAACGATGAAGGTACGGGGGCTTTCTTT. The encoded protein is CASNDEGTGAFF.